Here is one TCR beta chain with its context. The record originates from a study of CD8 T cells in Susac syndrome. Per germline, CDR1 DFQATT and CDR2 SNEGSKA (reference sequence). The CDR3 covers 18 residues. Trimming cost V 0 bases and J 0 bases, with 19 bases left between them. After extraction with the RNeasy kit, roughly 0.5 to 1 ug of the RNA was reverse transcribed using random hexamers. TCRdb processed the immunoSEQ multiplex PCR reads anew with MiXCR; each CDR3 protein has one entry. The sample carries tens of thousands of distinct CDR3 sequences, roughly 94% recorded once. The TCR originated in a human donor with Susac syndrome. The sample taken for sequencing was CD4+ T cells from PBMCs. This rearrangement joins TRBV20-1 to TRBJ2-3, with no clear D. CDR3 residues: CSARDWTTTPGSTDTQYF. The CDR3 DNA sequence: TGCAGTGCTAGAGATTGGACGACGACCCCGGGTAGCACAGATACGCAGTATTTT.